This T cell receptor beta chain is drawn from a study of T cell responses to AZD1222 COVID-19 vaccine. Points from the study as a whole: Mapped onto spike, vaccine-associated CD4 TCRs spanned it and were dominant at 160-218 and 743-854. Unmutated regions of variants are reportedly targeted by nearly half of spike-specific TCRs. Among AZD1222 vaccinees, only 5 to 7 were seropositive at baseline.

A word on this clone: Its target is unknown.

Pooling of second doses given at about 4 or about 12 weeks was done. Trimming took 5 bases from V and 12 from J; bases not matched to a gene: 8. The length of the CDR3 is 12 residues. The assay was immunoSEQ multiplex PCR, and TCRdb's table has in-frame clones only and misses some. The profile shows approximately 130,000 clones, approximately 88% of them singletons. The sample was peripheral blood, taken 28 days after the second AZD1222 dose. The receptor was isolated from an adult who received the AZD1222 COVID-19 vaccine. V and J are TRBV12-3 or TRBV12-4 and TRBJ2-7, with 9 bases identical to TRBD1. The CDR3 DNA follows: TGTGCCAGCAGTATGGGGGACAGGGACCCGTACTTC. Its translation is CASSMGDRDPYF.